The sequence of this T cell receptor beta chain was determined in a study of CD8 T cells in ankylosing spondylitis. In its sample, this clonotype was seen many times. Its antigen is as yet unknown. Making use of molecular barcodes, quantitative 5'-RACE generated TCR beta libraries. TCRdb used MiXCR to reprocess the 5' RACE reads, holding one entry per CDR3 protein. The data hold about 510,000 distinct CDR3 sequences, with roughly 5% observed a single time. Study-level points and caveats: The authors found the disease-linked clones to be CD8+ and relatively rare in peripheral blood. Apparently characteristic of ankylosing spondylitis blood was a TCR beta motif (fewer than ten highly homologous variants).

V was pared by 5 bases and J by 5 bases, with 6 bases between. Germline loops: CDR1 SQVTM, CDR2 ANQGSEA. This CDR3 spans 10 amino acids. The V and J genes are TRBV29-1 and TRBJ2-5, with D maybe TRBD1 (5 bases). Sample: blood, either unsorted or a sorted T cell fraction (not recorded which). This sequence originates from a male donor with ankylosing spondylitis. This CDR3 reads CSVKGETQYF. Here the CDR3 DNA reads TGCAGCGTTAAGGGGGAGACCCAGTACTTC.